This TCR beta chain was identified during a study of T cell changes during pregnancy in multiple sclerosis. The assay was immunoSEQ multiplex PCR, and TCRdb's table has in-frame clones only and misses some. The table lists under 40,000 clones, around 90% of them singletons, with around 0.57% in the top ten. Germline CDR1 MDHEN, CDR2 SYDVKM. The CDR3 is 15 amino acids. The J segment lost 3 bases and the V segment lost 3 bases, leaving 5 bases of the junction unmatched. The chain joins TRBV28 to TRBJ1-5; 7 bases are shared with TRBD1. This specimen consisted of CD4+ T cells from peripheral blood mononuclear cells, obtained before pregnancy. The clonotype was recovered from a female donor with multiple sclerosis, enrolled in a pregnancy study. The CDR3 DNA sequence: TGTGCCAGCAGTTTGGGACAGAGATTCAATCAGCCCCAGCATTTT. Protein sequence: CASSLGQRFNQPQHF.